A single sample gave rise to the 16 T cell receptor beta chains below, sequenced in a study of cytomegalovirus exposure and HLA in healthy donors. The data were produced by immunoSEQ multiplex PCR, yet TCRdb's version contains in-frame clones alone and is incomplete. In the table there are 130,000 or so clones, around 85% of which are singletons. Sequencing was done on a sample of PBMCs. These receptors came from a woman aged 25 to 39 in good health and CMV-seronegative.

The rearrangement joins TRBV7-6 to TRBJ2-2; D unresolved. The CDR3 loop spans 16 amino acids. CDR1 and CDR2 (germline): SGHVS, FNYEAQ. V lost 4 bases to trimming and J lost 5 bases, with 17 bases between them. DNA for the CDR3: TGTGCCAGCAGCTATACAGCCTCGAGAACTACCGGGGAGCTGTTTTTT. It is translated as CASSYTASRTTGELFF.

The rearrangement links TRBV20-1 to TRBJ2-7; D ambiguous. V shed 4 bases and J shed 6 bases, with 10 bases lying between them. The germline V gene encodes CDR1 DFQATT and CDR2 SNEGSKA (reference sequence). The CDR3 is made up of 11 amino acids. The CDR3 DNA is TGCAGTGCTACCGACTTTGGCGAGCAGTACTTC. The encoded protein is CSATDFGEQYF.

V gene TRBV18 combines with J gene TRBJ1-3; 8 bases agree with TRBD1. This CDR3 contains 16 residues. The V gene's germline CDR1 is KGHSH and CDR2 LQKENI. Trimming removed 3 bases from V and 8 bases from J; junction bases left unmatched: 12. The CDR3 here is CASSPPRTGTTDTIYF. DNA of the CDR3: TGTGCCAGCTCACCCCCACGGACAGGGACGACGGACACCATATATTTT.

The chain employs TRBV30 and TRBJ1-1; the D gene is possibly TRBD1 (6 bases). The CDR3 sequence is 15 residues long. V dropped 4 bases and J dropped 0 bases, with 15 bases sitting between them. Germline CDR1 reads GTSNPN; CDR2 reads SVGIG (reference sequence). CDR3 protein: CAWNPSGAVNTEAFF. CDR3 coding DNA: TGTGCCTGGAACCCTTCAGGGGCGGTGAACACTGAAGCTTTCTTT.

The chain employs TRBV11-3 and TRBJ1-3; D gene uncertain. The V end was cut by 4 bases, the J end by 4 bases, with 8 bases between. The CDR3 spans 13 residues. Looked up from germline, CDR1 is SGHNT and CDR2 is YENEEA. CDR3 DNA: TGTGCCAGCAGCTCCGTCGGGGGAAACACCATATATTTT. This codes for CASSSVGGNTIYF.

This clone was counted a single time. The CDR3 nucleotides are TGTGCCAGTAGACGAACCGGACTAGACTACAATGAGCAGTTCTTC. Translated: CASRRTGLDYNEQFF. The rearrangement joins TRBV19 to TRBJ2-1; 7 nucleotides line up with TRBD2. Looked up from germline, CDR1 is LNHDA and CDR2 is SQIVND (reference sequence). The ends lost 6 bases at V and 3 bases at J; junction bases unmatched: 8. The CDR3 loop spans 15 amino acids.

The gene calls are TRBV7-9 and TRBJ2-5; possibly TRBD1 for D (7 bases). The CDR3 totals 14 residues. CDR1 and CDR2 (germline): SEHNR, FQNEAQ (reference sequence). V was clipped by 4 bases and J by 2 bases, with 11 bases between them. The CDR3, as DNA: TGTGCCAGCAGCTCGGCGGGACAGCAAGAGACCCAGTACTTC. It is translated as CASSSAGQQETQYF.

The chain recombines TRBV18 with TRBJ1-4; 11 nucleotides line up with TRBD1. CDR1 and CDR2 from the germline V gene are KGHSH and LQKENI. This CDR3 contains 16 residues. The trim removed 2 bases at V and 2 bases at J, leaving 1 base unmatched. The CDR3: CASSPGQGATNEKLFF. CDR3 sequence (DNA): TGTGCCAGCTCACCAGGACAGGGGGCCACTAATGAAAAACTGTTTTTT.

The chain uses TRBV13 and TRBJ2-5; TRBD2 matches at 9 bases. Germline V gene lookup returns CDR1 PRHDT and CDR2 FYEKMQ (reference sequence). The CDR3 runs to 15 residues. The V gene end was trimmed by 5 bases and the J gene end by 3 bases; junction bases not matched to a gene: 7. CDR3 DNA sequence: TGTGCCAGCAGCCCTCGGGCTAGCGGGGAAGAGACCCAGTACTTC. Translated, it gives CASSPRASGEETQYF.

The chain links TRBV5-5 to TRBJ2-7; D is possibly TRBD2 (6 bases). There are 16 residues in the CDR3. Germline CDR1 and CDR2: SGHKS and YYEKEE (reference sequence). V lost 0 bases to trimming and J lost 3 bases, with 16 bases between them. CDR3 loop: CASSLADGGTFYEQYF. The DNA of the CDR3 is TGTGCCAGCAGCTTGGCGGATGGGGGGACTTTCTACGAGCAGTACTTC.

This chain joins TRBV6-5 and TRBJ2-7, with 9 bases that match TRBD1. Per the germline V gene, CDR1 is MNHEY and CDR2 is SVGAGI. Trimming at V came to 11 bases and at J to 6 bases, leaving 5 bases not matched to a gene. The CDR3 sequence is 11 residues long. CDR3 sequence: CAGGQGREQYF. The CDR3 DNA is TGTGCCGGCGGACAGGGGCGCGAGCAGTACTTC.

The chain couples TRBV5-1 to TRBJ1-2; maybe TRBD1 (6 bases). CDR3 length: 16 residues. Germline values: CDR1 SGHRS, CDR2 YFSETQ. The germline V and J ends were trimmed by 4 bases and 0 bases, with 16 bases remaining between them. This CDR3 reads CASSARTAYSNYGYTF. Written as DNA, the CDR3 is TGCGCCAGCAGCGCCAGGACAGCTTATTCTAACTATGGCTACACCTTC.

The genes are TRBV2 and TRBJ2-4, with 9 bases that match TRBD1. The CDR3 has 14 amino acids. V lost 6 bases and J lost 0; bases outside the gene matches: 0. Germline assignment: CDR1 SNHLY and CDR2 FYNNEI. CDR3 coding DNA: TGTGCCAGCAGGGACAGGGGAGCCAAAAACATTCAGTACTTC. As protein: CASRDRGAKNIQYF. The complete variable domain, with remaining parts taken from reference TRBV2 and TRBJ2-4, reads EPEVTQTPSHQVTQMGQEVILRCVPISNHLYFYWYRQILGQKVEFLVSFYNNEISEKSEIFDDQFSVERPDGSNFTLKIRSTKLEDSAMYFCASRDRGAKNIQYFGAGTRLSVL.

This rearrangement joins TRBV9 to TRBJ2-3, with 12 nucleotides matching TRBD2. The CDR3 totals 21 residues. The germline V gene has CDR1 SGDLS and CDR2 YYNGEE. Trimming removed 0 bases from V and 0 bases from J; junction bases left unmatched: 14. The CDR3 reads CASSVVPAGTSGRSSTDTQYF. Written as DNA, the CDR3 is TGTGCCAGCAGCGTAGTCCCGGCCGGGACTAGCGGGCGGTCTAGCACAGATACGCAGTATTTT.

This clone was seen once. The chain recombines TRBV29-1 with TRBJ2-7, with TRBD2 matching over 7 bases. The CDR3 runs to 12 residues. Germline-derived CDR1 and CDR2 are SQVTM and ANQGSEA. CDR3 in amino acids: CRAGDSLHEQYF. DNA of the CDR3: TGCAGGGCGGGGGACTCCCTCCACGAGCAGTACTTC.

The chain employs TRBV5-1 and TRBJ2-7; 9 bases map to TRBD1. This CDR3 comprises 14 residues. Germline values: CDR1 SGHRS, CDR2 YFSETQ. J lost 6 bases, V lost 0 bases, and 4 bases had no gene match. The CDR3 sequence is CASSLEGTGSEQYF. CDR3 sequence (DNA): TGCGCCAGCAGCTTGGAGGGGACAGGGTCCGAGCAGTACTTC.